The present T cell receptor beta chain was sequenced within a study of T cell responses to AZD1222 COVID-19 vaccine. Study as a whole: Pooled in the analysis were second doses at about 4 or about 12 weeks. The study, taken as a whole, reports: Clonal diversity was possibly underestimated, and the donors were mostly white British, with more females. Within unmutated variant regions lay the reported targets of nearly half of spike-specific TCRs.

For this clone: The antigen is not known.

Using immunoSEQ multiplex PCR, the repertoire was profiled, and TCRdb retains in-frame clones only, with some absent. The table shows under 150,000 clones, with 80% to 90% occurring only once. From germline, CDR1 is MNHEY and CDR2 SVGAGI. V trimming: 7 bases; J trimming: 4 bases; junction bases outside the gene matches: 9. This CDR3 has 15 amino acids. The chain links TRBV6-5 to TRBJ2-4; 8 bases agree with TRBD1. The specimen comprised peripheral blood, sampled on day 0 of AZD1222 vaccination. The receptor was isolated from an adult in good health. CDR3 in amino acids: CASMTVGQGKNIQYF. In DNA, the CDR3 is TGTGCCAGCATGACGGTTGGACAGGGAAAAAACATTCAGTACTTC.